These 15 T cell receptor beta chains share one sample of origin, sequenced in a study of blood T cells in healthy people across ages. Using a J-beta primer mix together with a sample-barcoded 5' primer, a second PCR was run for about 6 to 11 cycles. TCRdb reprocessed the 5' RACE reads via MiXCR and lists one record per CDR3 protein. The sample has about 1.1 million distinct CDR3 sequences, 35% to 45% seen once; the top ten hold roughly 13%. The sample was blood. These receptors were obtained from a man aged 18 to 29 in good health.

The J gene is TRBJ2-7, the V gene TRBV10-3; D is possibly TRBD1 or TRBD2 (5 bases each). The DNA end favors TRBJ2-5, so the J call may be wrong. This CDR3 comprises 14 residues. Germline CDR1 ENHRY, CDR2 SYGVKD. CDR3 amino acids: CAISEAGASETQYF. The CDR3 nucleotides are TGTGCCATCAGTGAGGCCGGGGCATCGGAGACCCAGTACTTC.

There are a few counts of this clonotype. Sequence at one end of the junction differs from germline and may be a read error. V usage is TRBV6-5 and J usage is TRBJ2-7; the D gene is possibly TRBD1 (6 bases). Germline assignment: CDR1 MNHEY and CDR2 SVGAGI. The CDR3 loop spans 15 amino acids. DNA for the CDR3: TGCGCCAGCAGTTACAGGGACGCCTTTCCCTACGAGCAGTACTTC. It yields the protein CASSYRDAFPYEQYF.

The gene calls are TRBV20-1 and TRBJ1-4, with 7 bases aligning to TRBD1. Germline loops: CDR1 DFQATT, CDR2 SNEGSKA (reference sequence). The CDR3 runs to 14 residues. The V segment lost 5 bases and the J segment 0 bases; nucleotides outside the gene matches: 3. CDR3 sequence: CSARDSPTNEKLFF. In DNA, the CDR3 is TGCAGTGCTCGGGACAGCCCAACTAATGAAAAACTGTTTTTT.

This clonotype was recorded a few times. The gene calls are TRBV19 and TRBJ2-3; the D gene is possibly TRBD2 (5 bases). Germline loops: CDR1 LNHDA, CDR2 SQIVND (reference sequence). Between the trimmed V and J ends, which lost 7 bases and 4 bases, there was a span of 24 bases. The CDR3 runs to 17 residues. The CDR3 region is CASTHRGTRPAPDTQYF. CDR3 DNA: TGTGCCAGTACCCATCGAGGAACTAGGCCCGCACCAGATACGCAGTATTTT.

The chain uses TRBV20-1 and TRBJ2-3; D gene unclear. CDR3 length: 12 residues. V was cut by 1 base and J by 4 bases, with 6 bases left in between. The V gene's germline CDR1 is DFQATT and CDR2 SNEGSKA (reference sequence). CDR3 nucleotides: TGCAGTGCTAGAGGGATCGCAGATACGCAGTATTTT. Protein: CSARGIADTQYF.

V is TRBV29-1 and J is TRBJ2-1; 8 bases agree with TRBD2. The ends lost 5 bases at V and 9 bases at J; junction bases unmatched: 6. Germline CDR1 SQVTM, CDR2 ANQGSEA. CDR3 size: 12 residues. CDR3 sequence (DNA): TGCAGCGTTTCGGGGGGGCGCGTTGAGCAGTTCTTC. This translates into CSVSGGRVEQFF.

The chain combines TRBV2 with TRBJ2-3; D gene uncertain. The CDR3 contains 12 residues. The ends were cut back, 8 bases at V and 1 base at J, with 7 bases in the middle. Germline CDR1 SNHLY, CDR2 FYNNEI. As DNA, the CDR3 is TGTGCCAGCGCTGAGGGCACAGATACGCAGTATTTT. It translates to CASAEGTDTQYF.

This clonotype has a handful of counts. The J gene is TRBJ1-5, the V gene TRBV6-5; a weak D match, TRBD1 (5 bases). Germline assignment: CDR1 MNHEY and CDR2 SVGAGI. V lost 6 bases and J lost 3, with 12 bases in between. The CDR3 totals 14 residues. The DNA of the CDR3 is TGTGCCAGCAGGAATCGGGGGTACAATCAGCCCCAGCATTTT. This codes for CASRNRGYNQPQHF.

Here the CDR3 reads CASSGNEGRGTEAFF. The CDR3 DNA is TGTGCCAGCAGTGGGAATGAGGGGCGCGGAACTGAAGCTTTCTTT. The chain combines TRBV2 with TRBJ1-1; TRBD1 might be the D (5 bases). The CDR3 is 15 amino acids. With 4 bases removed from V and 5 bases from J, the gap between germline ends came to 17 bases. Germline-derived CDR1 and CDR2 are SNHLY and FYNNEI.

The rearrangement joins TRBV9 to TRBJ1-1; no reliable D call. Germline V lookup: CDR1 SGDLS, CDR2 YYNGEE. With 4 bases removed from V and 2 bases from J, the gap between germline ends came to 9 bases. CDR3 length: 13 amino acids. Here the CDR3 DNA reads TGTGCCAGCAGCACGGACGAAAACACTGAAGCTTTCTTT. As protein: CASSTDENTEAFF.

V is TRBV10-3 and J is TRBJ2-2, with D possibly matching TRBD1 (6 bases). Trimming pared 2 bases from V and 4 bases from J, leaving 11 bases between. The germline V gene has CDR1 ENHRY and CDR2 SYGVKD. CDR3 length: 15 residues. The CDR3 sequence: CAISEPGVFTGELFF. The CDR3 nucleotides are TGTGCCATCAGTGAGCCAGGGGTGTTCACCGGGGAGCTGTTTTTT.

The chain uses TRBV3-1 and TRBJ2-7; no reliable D call. V lost 1 base and J 5 bases, leaving 21 bases between the germline ends. The CDR3 covers 17 residues. Germline CDR1 reads LGHDT; CDR2 reads YNNKEL (reference sequence). The CDR3 DNA is TGTGCCAGCAGCCAAGTCATAAGTTGGAATTTTCGCAACGAGCAGTACTTC. It is translated as CASSQVISWNFRNEQYF.

The genes are TRBV11-2 and TRBJ1-4; D remains ambiguous. The CDR3 is made up of 16 amino acids. Germline assignment: CDR1 SGHAT and CDR2 FQNNGV. Trimming pared 2 bases from V and 5 bases from J, leaving 15 bases between. CDR3 sequence: CASSLRSMANNEKLFF. The DNA of the CDR3 is TGTGCCAGCAGCTTAAGATCAATGGCCAACAATGAAAAACTGTTTTTT.

This clonotype appeared a few times. This chain joins TRBV7-2 and TRBJ2-1; D may correspond to TRBD1 or TRBD2 (5 bases each). V lost 5 bases and J 2 bases, leaving 19 bases between the germline ends. The CDR3 sequence is 17 residues long. Per germline, CDR1 SGHTA and CDR2 FQGNSA. CDR3 region: CASSPAPFVGAYNEQFF. CDR3 coding DNA: TGTGCCAGCAGCCCCGCCCCATTTGTGGGGGCCTACAATGAGCAGTTCTTC.

This chain connects TRBV4-2 to TRBJ2-1, with 9 bases aligning to TRBD1. J was trimmed by 7 bases and V by 4 bases; bases with no gene match: 8. This CDR3 region has 15 residues. Germline V gives CDR1 LGHNA, CDR2 YNFKEQ. The CDR3 is CASSPGQGEKNEQFF. The CDR3 DNA sequence: TGTGCCAGCAGCCCGGGACAGGGTGAGAAGAATGAGCAGTTCTTC.